This record looks at one T cell receptor (beta chain) sequence and its context. Its antigen is currently unknown. V dropped 3 bases and J dropped 8; count of bases not matched to a gene: 5. The CDR3 has 13 residues. Repertoires were generated with immunoSEQ multiplex PCR, while TCRdb's copy carries only in-frame clones and drops some. Of about 130,000 clones in the sample, about 90% were seen once. This sample was taken from a study of T cell responses to AZD1222 COVID-19 vaccine. Findings and caveats of the study: Vaccine-related CD4 TCRs covered spike, predominating at 160-218 and 743-854. Among AZD1222 vaccinees, only six or seven were seropositive at baseline.

This receptor was obtained from an adult in good health. The source was peripheral blood, collected on day 0 of AZD1222 vaccination. V and J are TRBV23-1 and TRBJ1-2; 8 nucleotides line up with TRBD1. TRBV23-1 is sorted into the ORF group, with uncertain function. CDR3 sequence reads: CASSHSGGWGYTF. For the CDR3, the DNA is TGCGCCAGCAGTCATTCAGGGGGCTGGGGCTACACCTTC.